The clone carrying this TCR beta chain appeared a single time. This specimen belongs to a study of blood T cells in healthy people across ages. In germline, CDR1 is MNHEY, CDR2 SMNVEV (reference sequence). With 3 bases removed from V and 11 bases from J, the gap between germline ends came to 31 bases. The CDR3 length is 18 residues. A sample-barcoded 5' primer and a J-beta primer mix were used in a second PCR of about 7 to 11 cycles. TCRdb fed the 5' RACE reads into MiXCR, producing one record per CDR3 protein. The sample gives over 1,200,000 distinct CDR3 sequences, approximately 60% of which show up once; 6.5% to 8% is in the top ten.

The rearrangement links TRBV27 to TRBJ2-5; perhaps TRBD1 as D (6 bases). The source material was blood. This TCR was recovered from a young man in good health. For the CDR3, the DNA is TGTGCCAGCAGTTTTCCCACCACAACAGGGCCCACCTACAATGAGCAGTACTTC. This sequence encodes CASSFPTTTGPTYNEQYF.